The 21 T cell receptor beta chains below all came from one sample that was sequenced in a study of T cells expressing NK-cell markers. TCRdb re-called the 5' RACE reads and catalogs CDR3 proteins one per entry, DNA excluded. This table lists hundreds of thousands of distinct CDR3 sequences. The sample taken for sequencing was blood T cells: a sorted CD56 or NKG2C T cell subset, CD4+ or CD8+ T cells, or bulk PBMC T cells (not recorded which). These receptors originate from a man aged 18-75 years in good health.

The chain couples TRBV9 to TRBJ2-2; there is no DNA to check the TCRdb D call of TRBD2. The CDR3 covers 20 residues. The germline gives CDR1 SGDLS, CDR2 YYNGEE. This CDR3 is CASSPQTGGGPGRVTGELFF.

J is TRBJ2-5 and V is TRBV20-1; TCRdb's assignment of TRBD2 cannot be checked, as there is no DNA. The length of the CDR3 is 16 residues. Germline values: CDR1 DFQATT, CDR2 SNEGSKA (reference sequence). CDR3 loop: CSASRASGDVGETQYF.

The chain carries TRBV7-9 and TRBJ2-1; without DNA, the TCRdb call of TRBD1 cannot be checked. The germline V gene has CDR1 SEHNR and CDR2 FQNEAQ (reference sequence). This CDR3 is 14 amino acids long. CDR3 residues: CASRDAGVYNEQFF.

The rearrangement links TRBV19 to TRBJ2-7; checking the TCRdb D call of TRBD2 is not possible without DNA. The germline gives CDR1 LNHDA, CDR2 SQIVND (reference sequence). The length of the CDR3 is 14 residues. The CDR3 here is CASRDSSANYEQYF.

V is TRBV10-3 and J is TRBJ1-1; as DNA is missing, the TRBD1 call by TCRdb cannot be tested. The CDR3 runs to 14 residues. CDR1 and CDR2 (germline): ENHRY, SYGVKD. This CDR3 reads CAISAGGSNTEAFF.

The chain employs TRBV14 and TRBJ2-5; the D call from TCRdb, TRBD1, cannot be confirmed without DNA. This CDR3 region has 17 residues. Germline V gene lookup returns CDR1 SGHDN and CDR2 FVKESK. CDR3: CASSQGQGTNERETQYF.

The V call is TRBV6-1, the J call TRBJ2-7; TCRdb lists TRBD1, though no DNA is available to test this call. The CDR3 runs 14 residues. Germline V gene data show CDR1 as MNHNS and CDR2 as SASEGT. CDR3 residues: CASRPVDRGNEQYF.

CDR3: CASRLAGLRTDTQYF. J is TRBJ2-3 and V is TRBV3-1; there is no DNA to check the TCRdb D call of TRBD2. Germline assignment: CDR1 LGHDT and CDR2 YNNKEL (reference sequence). The CDR3 contains 15 residues.

This chain's CDR3 is CSANKAGGPSEHFF. The chain combines TRBV20-1 with TRBJ2-2; TCRdb proposes TRBD2, but this gene call is untestable without DNA. The CDR3 consists of 14 residues. Per germline, CDR1 DFQATT and CDR2 SNEGSKA (reference sequence).

The chain is built from TRBV7-2 and TRBJ2-3; TCRdb's D call of TRBD1 is untestable without DNA. In germline, CDR1 is SGHTA, CDR2 FQGNSA. There are 15 residues in the CDR3. The CDR3: CASSLVFTGAGTQYF.

The genes are TRBV18 and TRBJ2-2; TCRdb picks TRBD1, but there is no DNA to check that call. The CDR3 sequence is 17 residues long. The germline CDR1 and CDR2 sequences are KGHSH and LQKENI. CDR3 sequence reads: CASSPQLGQGSIGELFF. Full variable domain (rest looked up from reference TRBV18 and TRBJ2-2): NAGVMQNPRHLVRRRGQEARLRCSPMKGHSHVYWYRQLPEEGLKFMVYLQKENIIDESGMPKERFSAEFPKEGPSILRIQQVVRGDSAAYFCASSPQLGQGSIGELFFGEGSRLTVL.

The chain joins TRBV6-4 to TRBJ2-1; TCRdb indicates TRBD2, and absent DNA this call remains unverified. The CDR3 runs to 15 residues. Germline CDR1 reads MRHNA; CDR2 reads SNTAGT. CDR3 amino acids: CASSDSSGGGNEQFF.

This rearrangement joins TRBV29-1 to TRBJ1-2; TCRdb's D gene call, TRBD1, goes unchecked for lack of DNA. Germline assignment: CDR1 SQVTM and CDR2 ANQGSEA. CDR3 length: 11 amino acids. The CDR3 loop reads CSVDVGEGYTF.

The J gene is TRBJ1-2, the V gene TRBV7-8; TCRdb indicates TRBD1, and absent DNA this call remains unverified. The CDR3 contains 15 residues. Germline assignment: CDR1 SGHVS and CDR2 FQNEAQ. The CDR3 sequence: CASSLGTDRGYGYTF.

The chain links TRBV5-1 to TRBJ2-7. The CDR3 is 15 residues long. From germline, CDR1 is SGHRS and CDR2 YFSETQ. The CDR3 sequence is CASSLSGMTSYEQYF.

The chain recombines TRBV6-5 with TRBJ2-7. CDR3 length: 13 amino acids. In germline, CDR1 is MNHEY, CDR2 SVGAGI. The CDR3 sequence is CASSYSINGEQYF.

This sequence joins TRBV6-1 and TRBJ2-3. Germline V gives CDR1 MNHNS, CDR2 SASEGT. There are 16 residues in the CDR3. CDR3 loop: CASRPYYQRTTDTQYF.

The chain employs TRBV20-1 and TRBJ1-2; TCRdb's assignment of TRBD1 cannot be checked, as there is no DNA. Germline loops: CDR1 DFQATT, CDR2 SNEGSKA (reference sequence). CDR3 length: 15 residues. The CDR3 loop is CSARDQRRQVYGYTF.

The genes are TRBV15 and TRBJ2-5; TCRdb's D call of TRBD1 is untestable without DNA. This CDR3 region has 15 residues. Germline loops: CDR1 LNHNV, CDR2 YYDKDF (reference sequence). The chain's CDR3 is CATSRGGTQSQTQYF.

The chain is built from TRBV10-3 and TRBJ2-4; TCRdb proposes TRBD1, but this gene call is untestable without DNA. The CDR3 spans 14 residues. From germline, CDR1 is ENHRY and CDR2 SYGVKD. The CDR3 region is CAISDLRGGNIQYF.

The rearrangement joins TRBV5-1 to TRBJ2-7; TCRdb's D gene call, TRBD2, goes unchecked for lack of DNA. CDR3 length: 14 residues. Looked up from germline, CDR1 is SGHRS and CDR2 is YFSETQ. CDR3 protein: CASSPTAQAGRLYF.